Reported below is one TCR beta chain. Its cognate antigen is unknown. The data derive from a study of cytomegalovirus exposure and HLA in healthy donors. Broader study findings: Clonal expansion, a later analysis showed, was greater in HLA-associated TCR beta chains than in equally common others. In a later analysis, V- and J-gene trimming of beta chains associated with a DCLRE1C missense variant, replicated independently.

The V and J ends lost 4 bases and 6 bases respectively, with 12 bases between them. The length of the CDR3 is 14 residues. In germline, CDR1 is SEHNR, CDR2 FQNEAQ (reference sequence). It was with 60 Vbeta and 13 Jbeta primers that the PCR ran. Profiled with immunoSEQ multiplex PCR; TCRdb holds only in-frame clones, not every one. The sample consists of 150,000 or so clones, around 77% of them appearing once. The chain combines TRBV7-9 with TRBJ1-4, with D hard to call. The receptor was isolated from a male donor in good health and CMV-seropositive. Sequenced material: PBMCs. CDR3 DNA: TGTGCCAGCAGCTGGACCGACGGGGATGAAAAACTGTTTTTT. Translated, it gives CASSWTDGDEKLFF.